The following is a T cell receptor beta chain sequence with its context. The data are from a study of regulatory T cells in long-lasting Graves disease. The time point is: newly diagnosed GD, antithyroid drugs for less than 3 months. PBMCs provided the RNA from which the TCR library was made. This CDR3 comprises 12 residues. Germline-derived CDR1 and CDR2 are DFQATT and SNEGSKA (reference sequence). The germline V and J ends were trimmed by 3 bases and 9 bases, with 14 bases remaining between them. Investigators prepared the TCR beta libraries by applying iRepertoire HTBI primers and Arm-PCR of CDR3 regions. TCRdb ran MiXCR on the multiplex PCR reads and lists one entry per CDR3 protein. Here the sample spans about 450,000 distinct CDR3 sequences, over 15% being singletons. The data were also submitted as part of a second study, on T cells in Graves' hyperthyroidism and ophthalmopathy.

The receptor's source is a woman aged 25 to 39 with Graves disease. Sample: peripheral blood mononuclear cells (PBMCs), taken at new diagnosis, from a patient treated with antithyroid drugs. The chain has TRBV20-1 and TRBJ1-2, with a weak D call TRBD1 (5 bases). The CDR3, as DNA: TGCAGTGCTAGCGACAACAGGAAGCGCTACACCTTC. Its protein product is CSASDNRKRYTF.